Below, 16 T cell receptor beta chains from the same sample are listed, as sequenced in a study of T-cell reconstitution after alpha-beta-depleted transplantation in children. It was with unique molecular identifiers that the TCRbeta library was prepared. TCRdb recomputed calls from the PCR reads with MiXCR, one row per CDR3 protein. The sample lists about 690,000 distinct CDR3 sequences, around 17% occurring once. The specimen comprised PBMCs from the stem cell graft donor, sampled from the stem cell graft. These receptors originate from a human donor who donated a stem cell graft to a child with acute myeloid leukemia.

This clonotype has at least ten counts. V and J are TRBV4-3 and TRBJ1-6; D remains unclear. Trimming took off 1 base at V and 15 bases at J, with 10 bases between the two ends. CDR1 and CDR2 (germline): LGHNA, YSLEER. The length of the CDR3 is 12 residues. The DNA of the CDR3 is TGCGCCAGCAGCCAAGGTGGTGAGCGCCTCCACTTT. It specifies CASSQGGERLHF.

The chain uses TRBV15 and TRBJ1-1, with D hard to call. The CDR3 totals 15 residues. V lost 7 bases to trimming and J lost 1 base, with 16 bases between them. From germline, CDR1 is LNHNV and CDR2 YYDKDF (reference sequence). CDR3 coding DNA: TGTGCCACCAAGAATAGGGTCCTGGAGAACACTGAAGCTTTCTTT. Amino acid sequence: CATKNRVLENTEAFF.

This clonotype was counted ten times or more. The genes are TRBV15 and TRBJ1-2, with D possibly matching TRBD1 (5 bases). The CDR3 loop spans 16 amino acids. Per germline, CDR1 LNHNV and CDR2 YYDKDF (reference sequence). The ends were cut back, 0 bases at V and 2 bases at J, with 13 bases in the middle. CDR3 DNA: TGTGCCACCAGCAGAGATCTTGCCGCAGGGAACTATGGCTACACCTTC. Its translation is CATSRDLAAGNYGYTF.

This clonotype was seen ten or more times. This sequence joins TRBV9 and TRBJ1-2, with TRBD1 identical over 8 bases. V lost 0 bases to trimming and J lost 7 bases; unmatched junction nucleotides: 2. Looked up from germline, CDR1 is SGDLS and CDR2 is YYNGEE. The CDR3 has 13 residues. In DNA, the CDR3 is TGTGCCAGCAGCGTAGGAGACAGGGGTGGCTACACCTTC. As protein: CASSVGDRGGYTF.

The CDR3 DNA reads as TGCAGTGCGCCCTTTAGGGGGCAAGAGACCCAGTACTTC. It codes for CSAPFRGQETQYF. This rearrangement joins TRBV20-1 to TRBJ2-5; possible D gene TRBD1, 6 bases. Trimming took off 6 bases at V and 2 bases at J, with 13 bases between the two ends. Germline V CDR1 and CDR2: DFQATT, SNEGSKA (reference sequence). This CDR3 comprises 13 residues.

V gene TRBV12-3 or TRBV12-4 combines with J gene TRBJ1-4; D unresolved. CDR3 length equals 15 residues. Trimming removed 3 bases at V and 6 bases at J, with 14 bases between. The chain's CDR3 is CASSFNRVGDEKLFF. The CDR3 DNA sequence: TGTGCCAGCAGTTTTAACCGGGTCGGCGATGAAAAACTGTTTTTT.

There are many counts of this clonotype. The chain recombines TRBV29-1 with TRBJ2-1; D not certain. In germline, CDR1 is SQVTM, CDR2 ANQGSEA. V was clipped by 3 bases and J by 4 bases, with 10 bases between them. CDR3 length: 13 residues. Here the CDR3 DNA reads TGCAGCGTTGATGGGGTAAAGTACAATGAGCAGTTCTTC. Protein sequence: CSVDGVKYNEQFF.

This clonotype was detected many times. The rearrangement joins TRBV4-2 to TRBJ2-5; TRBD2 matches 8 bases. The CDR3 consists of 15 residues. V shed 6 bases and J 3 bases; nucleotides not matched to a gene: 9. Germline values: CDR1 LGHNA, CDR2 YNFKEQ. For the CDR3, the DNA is TGTGCCAGCAGACGAATCAGTAGCGGGGAAGAGACCCAGTACTTC. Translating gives CASRRISSGEETQYF.

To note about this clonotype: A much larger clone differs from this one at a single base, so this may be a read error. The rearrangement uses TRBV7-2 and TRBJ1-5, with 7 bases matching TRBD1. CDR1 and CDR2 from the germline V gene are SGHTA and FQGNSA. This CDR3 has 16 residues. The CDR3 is CASSVRQGYSDQPQHF. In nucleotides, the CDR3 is TGTGCCAGCAGCGTAAGACAGGGCTATAGCGATCAGCCCCAGCATTTT.

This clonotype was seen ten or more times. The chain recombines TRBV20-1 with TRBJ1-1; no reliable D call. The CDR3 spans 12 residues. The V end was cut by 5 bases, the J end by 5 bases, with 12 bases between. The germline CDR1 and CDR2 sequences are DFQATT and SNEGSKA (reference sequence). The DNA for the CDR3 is TGCAGTGCTGGCCCAACAGATACTGAAGCTTTCTTT. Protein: CSAGPTDTEAFF.

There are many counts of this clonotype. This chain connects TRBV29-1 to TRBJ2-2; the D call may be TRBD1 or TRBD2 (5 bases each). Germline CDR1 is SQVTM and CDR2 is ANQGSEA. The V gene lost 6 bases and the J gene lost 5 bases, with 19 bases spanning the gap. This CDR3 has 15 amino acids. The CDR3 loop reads CSVEFSGSGTGELFF. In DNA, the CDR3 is TGCAGCGTCGAATTTTCAGGGTCGGGGACCGGGGAGCTGTTTTTT.

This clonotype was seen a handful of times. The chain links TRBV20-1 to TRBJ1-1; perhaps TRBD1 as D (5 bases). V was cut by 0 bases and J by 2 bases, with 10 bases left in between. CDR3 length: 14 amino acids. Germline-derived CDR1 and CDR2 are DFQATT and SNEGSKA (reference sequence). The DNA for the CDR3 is TGCAGTGCTAGAGATGCACAGGTCAACACTGAAGCTTTCTTT. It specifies CSARDAQVNTEAFF.

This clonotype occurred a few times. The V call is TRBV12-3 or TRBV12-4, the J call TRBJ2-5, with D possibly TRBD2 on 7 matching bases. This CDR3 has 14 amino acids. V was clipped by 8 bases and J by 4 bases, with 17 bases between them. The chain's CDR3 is CASLGGGAGETQYF. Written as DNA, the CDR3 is TGTGCCAGCCTTGGGGGGGGGGCCGGAGAGACCCAGTACTTC.

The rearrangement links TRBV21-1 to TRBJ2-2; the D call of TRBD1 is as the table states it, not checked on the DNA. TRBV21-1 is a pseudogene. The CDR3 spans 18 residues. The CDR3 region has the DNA TGTGCCAGCAGCAACCGACCGTCAAGGGGGGCGTACACCGGGGAGCTGTTTTTT. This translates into CASSNRPSRGAYTGELFF.

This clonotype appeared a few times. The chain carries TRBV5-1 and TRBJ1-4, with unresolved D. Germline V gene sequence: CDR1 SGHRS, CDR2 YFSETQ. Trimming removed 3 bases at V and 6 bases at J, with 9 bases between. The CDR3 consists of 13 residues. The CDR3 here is CASSWSAHEKLFF. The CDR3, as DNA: TGCGCCAGCAGCTGGTCAGCCCATGAAAAACTGTTTTTT.

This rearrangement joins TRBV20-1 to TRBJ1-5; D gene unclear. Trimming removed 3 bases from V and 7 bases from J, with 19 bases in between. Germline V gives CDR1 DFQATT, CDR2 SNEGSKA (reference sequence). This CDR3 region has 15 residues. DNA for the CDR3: TGCAGTGCTAGCCCCCGCCAGGCGGGAAAGCAGCCCCAGCATTTT. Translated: CSASPRQAGKQPQHF.